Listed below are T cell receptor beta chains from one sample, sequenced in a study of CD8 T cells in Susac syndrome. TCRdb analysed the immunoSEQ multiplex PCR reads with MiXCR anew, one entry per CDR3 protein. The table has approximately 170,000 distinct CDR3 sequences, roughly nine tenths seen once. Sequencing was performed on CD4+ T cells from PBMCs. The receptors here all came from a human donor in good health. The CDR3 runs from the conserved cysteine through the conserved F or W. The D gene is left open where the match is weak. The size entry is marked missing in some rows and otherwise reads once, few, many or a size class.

CDR3 protein: CASSLLGQGYTEAFF
CDR3 DNA: TGTGCCAGCAGCTTGCTGGGACAGGGCTACACTGAAGCTTTCTTT
V gene: TRBV5-4
J gene: TRBJ1-1
D gene: TRBD1
clone size: NA

CDR3 protein: CASLSGRGEQYF
CDR3 DNA: TGTGCCAGCCTTAGCGGGAGGGGCGAGCAGTACTTC
V gene: TRBV3-1
J gene: TRBJ2-7
D gene: TRBD2
clone size: NA

CDR3 protein: CASSPLAGGGTDTQYF
CDR3 DNA: TGCGCCAGCAGCCCCCTGGCAGGGGGGGGCACAGATACGCAGTATTTT
V gene: TRBV5-1
J gene: TRBJ2-3
D gene: NA
clone size: NA

CDR3 protein: CASSLELGGYGYTF
CDR3 DNA: TGCGCCAGCAGCTTGGAGCTCGGGGGGTATGGCTACACCTTC
V gene: TRBV5-1
J gene: TRBJ1-2
D gene: NA
clone size: NA

CDR3 protein: CASSYLNNEQFF
CDR3 DNA: TGTGCCAGCAGTTACTTGAACAATGAGCAGTTCTTC
V gene: TRBV6-5
J gene: TRBJ2-1
D gene: NA
clone size: NA

CDR3 protein: CASSFVGGVEQYF
CDR3 DNA: TGTGCCAGCAGCTTTGTGGGGGGAGTGGAGCAGTACTTC
V gene: TRBV5-4
J gene: TRBJ2-7
D gene: NA
clone size: NA

CDR3 protein: CASSVEGRADEKLFF
CDR3 DNA: TGTGCCAGCAGCGTAGAAGGGAGGGCGGATGAAAAACTGTTTTTT
V gene: TRBV9
J gene: TRBJ1-4
D gene: NA
clone size: NA

CDR3 protein: CSVGEREGRNEQFF
CDR3 DNA: TGCAGCGTCGGGGAGCGGGAGGGCCGCAATGAGCAGTTCTTC
V gene: TRBV29-1
J gene: TRBJ2-1
D gene: TRBD2
clone size: NA

CDR3 protein: CASSLEAGSTEAFF
CDR3 DNA: TGCGCCAGCAGCTTGGAAGCAGGGTCCACTGAAGCTTTCTTT
V gene: TRBV5-1
J gene: TRBJ1-1
D gene: NA
clone size: NA

CDR3 protein: CSAPTGQEDTEAFF
CDR3 DNA: TGCAGTGCTCCTACTGGACAGGAGGACACTGAAGCTTTCTTT
V gene: TRBV20-1
J gene: TRBJ1-1
D gene: TRBD1
clone size: NA

CDR3 protein: CASSLWSGRTYNEQFF
CDR3 DNA: TGCGCCAGCAGCTTGTGGAGCGGGAGGACATACAATGAGCAGTTCTTC
V gene: TRBV5-1
J gene: TRBJ2-1
D gene: TRBD2
clone size: few

CDR3 protein: CASSSGQGFYEQYF
CDR3 DNA: TGTGCCAGCAGCTCGGGACAGGGGTTTTACGAGCAGTACTTC
V gene: TRBV7-2
J gene: TRBJ2-7
D gene: TRBD1
clone size: few

CDR3 protein: CASSPIGSEQYF
CDR3 DNA: TGTGCCAGCTCACCAATAGGGAGCGAGCAGTACTTC
V gene: TRBV18
J gene: TRBJ2-7
D gene: NA
clone size: NA

CDR3 protein: CASRGQGAKDTQYF
CDR3 DNA: TGTGCCAGCAGAGGACAGGGGGCGAAAGATACGCAGTATTTT
V gene: TRBV6-1
J gene: TRBJ2-3
D gene: TRBD1
clone size: NA

CDR3 protein: CSVSDRLRQETQYF
CDR3 DNA: TGCAGCGTTTCAGACAGGCTACGACAAGAGACCCAGTACTTC
V gene: TRBV29-1
J gene: TRBJ2-5
D gene: NA
clone size: once

CDR3 protein: CASSIKGWNTEAFF
CDR3 DNA: TGTGCCAGTAGTATTAAAGGGTGGAACACTGAAGCTTTCTTT
V gene: TRBV19
J gene: TRBJ1-1
D gene: NA
clone size: once

CDR3 protein: CASSIEGKETQYF
CDR3 DNA: TGTGCCAGTAGTATAGAAGGAAAGGAGACCCAGTACTTC
V gene: TRBV19
J gene: TRBJ2-5
D gene: NA
clone size: NA

CDR3 protein: CASSEATGSPYEQYF
CDR3 DNA: TGTGCCAGCAGTGAAGCTACCGGGTCTCCCTACGAGCAGTACTTC
V gene: TRBV6-1
J gene: TRBJ2-7
D gene: NA
clone size: once

CDR3 protein: CASRRDRGHNEQFF
CDR3 DNA: TGTGCCAGCCGCCGGGACAGGGGTCACAATGAGCAGTTCTTC
V gene: TRBV6-2/TRBV6-3
J gene: TRBJ2-1
D gene: TRBD1
clone size: NA

CDR3 protein: CASSLLGGVTGELFF
CDR3 DNA: TGCGCCAGCAGCCTACTCGGCGGGGTCACCGGGGAGCTGTTTTTT
V gene: TRBV4-1
J gene: TRBJ2-2
D gene: NA
clone size: NA

CDR3 protein: CASSLLAKETQYF
CDR3 DNA: TGTGCCAGCAGCTTACTAGCGAAAGAGACCCAGTACTTC
V gene: TRBV7-9
J gene: TRBJ2-5
D gene: NA
clone size: NA

CDR3 protein: CASSPPVQPNTGELFF
CDR3 DNA: TGTGCCAGCTCACCACCGGTCCAGCCTAACACCGGGGAGCTGTTTTTT
V gene: TRBV18
J gene: TRBJ2-2
D gene: NA
clone size: NA